These 8 T cell receptor beta chains share one sample of origin, sequenced in a study of cytomegalovirus exposure and HLA in healthy donors. The study ran its PCR with 60 Vbeta and 13 Jbeta primers. Clones were read by immunoSEQ multiplex PCR, and TCRdb kept only the in-frame ones, dropping some. This table holds around 70,000 clones, approximately 90% found once. Sequenced input: PBMCs. The receptors were sampled from a woman in her twenties or thirties in good health and CMV-seronegative.

The V call is TRBV7-9, the J call TRBJ2-7; 8 nucleotides line up with TRBD1. Germline V CDR1 and CDR2: SEHNR, FQNEAQ (reference sequence). The CDR3 spans 14 residues. Trimming removed 5 bases from V and 5 bases from J; junction bases left unmatched: 8. CDR3 residues: CASSPGQEVNEQYF. CDR3 coding DNA: TGTGCCAGCAGCCCGGGACAGGAGGTAAACGAGCAGTACTTC.

This chain joins TRBV28 and TRBJ2-3; 9 positions agree with TRBD1. The trim removed 4 bases at V and 6 bases at J, leaving 11 bases unmatched. From germline, CDR1 is MDHEN and CDR2 SYDVKM. CDR3 size: 16 residues. The DNA for the CDR3 is TGTGCCAGCAGTTCAGCCGGGACAGGGTATATGGATACGCAGTATTTT. Protein product: CASSSAGTGYMDTQYF.

V gene TRBV28 combines with J gene TRBJ1-5; D is ambiguous. V lost 3 bases, J lost 7 bases, and 7 bases lay in between. From germline, CDR1 is MDHEN and CDR2 SYDVKM. There are 12 residues in the CDR3. The CDR3 coding sequence is TGTGCCAGCAGTTTCCGGAGCCAGCCCCAGCATTTT. It yields the protein CASSFRSQPQHF.

The chain carries TRBV14 and TRBJ1-5; no clear D gene. The CDR3 totals 14 residues. CDR1 and CDR2 from the germline V gene are SGHDN and FVKESK. V lost 4 bases and J 5 bases, leaving 12 bases between the germline ends. Here the CDR3 reads CASSPRGVDQPQHF. The CDR3 bases are TGTGCCAGCAGCCCACGGGGAGTTGATCAGCCCCAGCATTTT. Together with reference TRBV14 and TRBJ1-5, the CDR3 gives the full variable domain: EAGVTQFPSHSVIEKGQTVTLRCDPISGHDNLYWYRRVMGKEIKFLLHFVKESKQDESGMPNNRFLAERTGGTYSTLKVQPAELEDSGVYFCASSPRGVDQPQHFGDGTRLSIL.

This chain links TRBV28 with TRBJ2-7, with 12 bases identical to TRBD2. Germline values: CDR1 MDHEN, CDR2 SYDVKM. This CDR3 is built from 15 residues. V gave up 6 bases and J gave up 1 base; unmatched junction bases: 4. CDR3 in amino acids: CASSKGTSGSYEQYF. CDR3 nucleotides: TGTGCCAGCAGCAAAGGGACTAGCGGGTCCTACGAGCAGTACTTC.

The V call is TRBV19, the J call TRBJ2-3; 9 bases agree with TRBD2. This CDR3 is 15 amino acids long. The germline CDR1 and CDR2 sequences are LNHDA and SQIVND (reference sequence). Trimming cost V 6 bases and J 3 bases; bases outside gene matches: 7. This CDR3 reads CASRRLAELTDTQYF. The CDR3 DNA reads TGTGCCAGTAGGCGACTAGCGGAGCTTACAGATACGCAGTATTTT.

This chain joins TRBV6-1 and TRBJ2-1; 9 nucleotides line up with TRBD2. Germline trimming cut 6 bases from V and 4 bases from J; bases unmatched to any gene: 7. This CDR3 has 15 residues. Germline-derived CDR1 and CDR2 are MNHNS and SASEGT. The CDR3 DNA is TGTGCCAGCAGCCAGACTAGCGGAGATTACAATGAGCAGTTCTTC. Translated, it gives CASSQTSGDYNEQFF.

The chain couples TRBV6-6 to TRBJ2-5, with 7 bases fitting TRBD1. V shed 0 bases, J shed 6 bases, and the junction held 7 bases outside the gene matches. The germline V gene encodes CDR1 MNHNY and CDR2 SVGAGI (reference sequence). CDR3 length: 15 amino acids. This chain's CDR3 is CASSYSTGFGKTQYF. The CDR3 bases are TGTGCCAGCAGTTACTCGACAGGGTTCGGAAAGACCCAGTACTTC.